This paragraph covers one T cell receptor (beta chain) sequence. The antigen is unknown. This entry belongs to a study of T cell responses to AZD1222 COVID-19 vaccine. At the level of the study: Doses given second, at about 4 or about 12 weeks, were pooled.

Study observations and caveats: Repertoires were sampled only after the peak T cell response.

Trimming removed 6 bases at V and 0 bases at J, with 5 bases between. Germline CDR1 SEHNR, CDR2 FQNEAQ (reference sequence). The CDR3 runs to 13 residues. Profiled with immunoSEQ multiplex PCR; TCRdb holds only in-frame clones, not every one. Seen here are 110,000 to 150,000 clones, around 91% observed once, and the top ten hold about 4.8%. The chain carries TRBV7-9 and TRBJ1-4; the D is unclear. The TCR originated in an adult in good health. Sequencing used peripheral blood, obtained on day 0 of AZD1222 vaccination. CDR3 in amino acids: CASRDATNEKLFF. In DNA, the CDR3 is TGTGCCAGCAGAGACGCAACTAATGAAAAACTGTTTTTT.